A selection of T cell receptor beta chains follows, all from one sample in a study of T cells after yellow fever vaccination. One entry per CDR3 protein, called by TCRdb with MiXCR from the 5' RACE reads. The sample includes some 350,000 distinct CDR3 sequences, approximately 4% of them seen just once. The material sequenced was PBMCs, taken 5 days after the yellow fever booster vaccination. These receptors all come from a man aged 18-30 years who received the YFV17D yellow fever vaccine. Each CDR3 is given with its conserved first and last residue. D genes are given only for firm matches. Only some rows state a clone size, as once, few, many or a class for expanded clones.

V: TRBV6-5
J: TRBJ2-7
D: NA
size: few
DNA: TGTGCCAGCAGGTCGGAGGGGGGGAGCTCCTACGAGCAGTACTTC
CDR3: CASRSEGGSSYEQYF

V: TRBV6-6
J: TRBJ2-5
D: TRBD1
size: NA
DNA: TGTGCCAGCAGCGCACAGGGGGGACAAGAGACCCAGTACTTC
CDR3: CASSAQGGQETQYF

V: TRBV20-1
J: TRBJ2-1
D: TRBD2
size: NA
DNA: TGCAGTGCTGTTAGCGGGGGGGGACCCTACAATGAGCAGTTCTTC
CDR3: CSAVSGGGPYNEQFF

V: TRBV4-3
J: TRBJ1-2
D: NA
size: few
DNA: TGCGCCAGCAGCCAATCCATCTTCTCAGAGGAGCAAGGCTATGGCTACACCTTC
CDR3: CASSQSIFSEEQGYGYTF

V: TRBV10-3
J: TRBJ2-1
D: NA
size: few
DNA: TGTGCCATCAGTGGGAGGGAAAATGAGCAGTTCTTC
CDR3: CAISGRENEQFF

V: TRBV7-2
J: TRBJ2-3
D: TRBD2
size: many
DNA: TGTGCCAGCAGCTTATGGACTAGCGAGTCGGATACGCAGTATTTT
CDR3: CASSLWTSESDTQYF

V: TRBV10-1
J: TRBJ1-1
D: NA
size: once
DNA: TGCGCCAGCGGTGAGGCCGGGGAAGGGAACACTGAAGCTTTCTTT
CDR3: CASGEAGEGNTEAFF

V: TRBV28
J: TRBJ2-5
D: TRBD2
size: many
DNA: TGTGCCAGCATGGCGGGGGGGAGGCTTATTGCGACCCAGTACTTC
CDR3: CASMAGGRLIATQYF

V: TRBV7-9
J: TRBJ2-7
D: NA
size: many
DNA: TGTGCCAGCAGCCTTCTGGTGGGGAGCCCATCCGAGCAGTACTTC
CDR3: CASSLLVGSPSEQYF

V: TRBV6-5
J: TRBJ2-7
D: NA
size: many
DNA: TGTGCCAGCAGTTCCCCCTACGAGCAGTACTTC
CDR3: CASSSPYEQYF

V: TRBV7-2
J: TRBJ2-3
D: TRBD1
size: NA
DNA: TGTGCCAGCAGCTTATCCTCGGGACAGGGATACGATACGCAGTATTTT
CDR3: CASSLSSGQGYDTQYF

V: TRBV5-1
J: TRBJ2-6
D: TRBD2
size: few
DNA: TGCGCCAGCAGCTTGGAGCGGGGGGGCTCTGGGGCCAACGTCCTGACTTTC
CDR3: CASSLERGGSGANVLTF

V: TRBV5-6
J: TRBJ2-1
D: NA
size: NA
DNA: TGTGCCAGCAGCTTGTCATGGACAATGGGCAATGAGCAGTTCTTC
CDR3: CASSLSWTMGNEQFF

V: TRBV27
J: TRBJ2-1
D: TRBD2
size: many
DNA: TGTGCCAGCAGTTTACTAGCGGGGAATGAGCAGTTCTTC
CDR3: CASSLLAGNEQFF

V: TRBV10-3
J: TRBJ2-1
D: NA
size: many
DNA: TGTGCCATCAGTGATCCGCGTTTGGGCTACAATGAGCAGTTCTTC
CDR3: CAISDPRLGYNEQFF

V: TRBV5-5
J: TRBJ2-2
D: NA
size: many
DNA: TGTGCCAGCAGCGGGAGGATAGGGGGGAACACCGGGGAGCTGTTTTTT
CDR3: CASSGRIGGNTGELFF

V: TRBV11-2
J: TRBJ2-7
D: NA
size: NA
DNA: TGTGCCAGCAGCTTAGCTCATATGATGGCCTCCTACGAGCAGTACTTC
CDR3: CASSLAHMMASYEQYF

V: TRBV7-3
J: TRBJ2-3
D: NA
size: few
DNA: TGTGCCAGCAGTCCTGACCGAACGAGGGGCACAGATACGCAGTATTTT
CDR3: CASSPDRTRGTDTQYF

V: TRBV7-9
J: TRBJ1-5
D: NA
size: many
DNA: TGTGCCAGCAGCCCCGAAGGGAGGCAGCCCCAGCATTTT
CDR3: CASSPEGRQPQHF

V: TRBV2
J: TRBJ2-5
D: TRBD2
size: few
DNA: TGTGCCAGCAGTTACCTCACTAGCGGGGGGCCCCCAGAGACCCAGTACTTC
CDR3: CASSYLTSGGPPETQYF

V: TRBV29-1
J: TRBJ2-5
D: NA
size: NA
DNA: TGCAGCGTTGAGTTGGTGGGGGTACAAGAGACCCAGTACTTC
CDR3: CSVELVGVQETQYF

V: TRBV19
J: TRBJ1-1
D: NA
size: few
DNA: TGTGCCAGTAGTAGGGAACAGTTCTCTGAAGCTTTCTTT
CDR3: CASSREQFSEAFF

V: TRBV12-3/TRBV12-4
J: TRBJ2-6
D: NA
size: NA
DNA: TGTGCCAGCAGTCTTCATTCGGGAAGTTTCTCTGGGGCCAACGTCCTGACTTTC
CDR3: CASSLHSGSFSGANVLTF